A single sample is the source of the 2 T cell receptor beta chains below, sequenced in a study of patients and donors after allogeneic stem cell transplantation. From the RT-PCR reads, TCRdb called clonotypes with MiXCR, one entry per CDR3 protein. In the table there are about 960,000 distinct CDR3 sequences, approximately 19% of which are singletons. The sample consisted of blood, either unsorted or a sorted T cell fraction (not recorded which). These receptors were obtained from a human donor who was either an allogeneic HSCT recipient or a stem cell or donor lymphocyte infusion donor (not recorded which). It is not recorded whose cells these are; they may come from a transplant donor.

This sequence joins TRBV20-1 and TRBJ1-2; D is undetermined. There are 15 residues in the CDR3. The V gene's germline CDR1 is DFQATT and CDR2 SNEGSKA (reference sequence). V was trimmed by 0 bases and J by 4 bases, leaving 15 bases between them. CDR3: CSARDYADPIYGYTF. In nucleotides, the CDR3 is TGCAGTGCTAGAGATTACGCAGATCCAATCTATGGCTACACCTTC.

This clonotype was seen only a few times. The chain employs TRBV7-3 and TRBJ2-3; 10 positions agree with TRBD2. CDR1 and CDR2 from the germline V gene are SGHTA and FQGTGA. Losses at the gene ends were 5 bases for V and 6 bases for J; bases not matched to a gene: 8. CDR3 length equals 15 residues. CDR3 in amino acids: CASSPTRGLADTQYF. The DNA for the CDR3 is TGTGCCAGCAGCCCCACCCGGGGACTAGCGGATACGCAGTATTTT.